This T cell receptor (beta chain) was sequenced during a study of cytomegalovirus exposure and HLA in healthy donors (dated by TCRdb to about 2017). About the investigation overall: According to a later analysis, the approximately 120 validation repertoires were produced on the same platform as the roughly 700 repertoires of the first cohort. High-throughput TCR immunosequencing, statistical association of individual TCRs with disease status, and machine learning were combined to predict cytomegalovirus infection status. A separate validation cohort of over a hundred different subjects was used in addition to the roughly 700-subject first cohort. The aim of the study was to test whether cataloging public T cell receptors could identify signatures of past pathogen exposure.

Separate from the roughly 700-subject first cohort, the validation cohort of 90 to 150 subjects was the group to which the donors belonged. Measured from the cysteine to the phenylalanine, the CDR3 is 17 residues long. Only the CDR3 DNA is retained, 51 bases long and in frame from the first base. Via the germline V gene (reference sequence), CDR1 is SEHNR and CDR2 FQNEAQ. Compared with germline, V lacks 4 bases and J lacks 4 bases; bases without a gene match: 12. Libraries were built with the immunoSEQ multiplex PCR assay. As for how the authors treated the data: A statistical classification framework was built for diagnosing cytomegalovirus status from the catalog of TCR beta chain sequences. Entries here come from immuneACCESS through TCRdb and include only in-frame sequences with V and J called. Some clones fail to appear in such tables; in the studies checked, an unresolved V gene covers under half of the shortfall, and the cause of the remainder is unknown. V and J calls and clone size are those listed in that table; D and trimming were worked out from the DNA. The sample data list fewer than 200,000 clones, and approximately 86% of these were observed just once. Clones ranked in the top ten supply more than 5.5% of the sample.

What the work shows at the level of the full study, not this receptor alone: In a later analysis, TCRs clustered in the first cohort were found to also tend to co-occur in the roughly 130 validation repertoires, with 94% of cluster scores above 0. The classifier was reported to diagnose cytomegalovirus status with high specificity and sensitivity in both the original and validation cohorts. The study gave a list of more than 150 TCR beta chains associated with cytomegalovirus. In vitro tests confirmed that a few of the cytomegalovirus-associated TCR beta chains recognize cytomegalovirus antigens. According to the authors, the approach could potentially be generalized to other disease states and immunological phenotypes. Across donors, most TCR sequences were observed very rarely, whereas some public TCRs were present in many individuals. A later analysis lacked HLA typing for the validation cohort, so it scored co-occurrence in that cohort across all 120 repertoires.

On this clone: It lacks a known antigen. Base qualities are not recorded, but no much larger clone differs from it by a single base.

Recombination linked TRBV7-9 to TRBJ2-7; the central 11 bases match TRBD2. The source of this sequence is a man aged 25 to 40 in good health and CMV-seropositive. The sample consisted of PBMCs. The encoded CDR3 is CASSSIRRTSGSYEQYF. The base sequence is TGTGCCAGCAGCTCCATCCGCCGCACTAGCGGGAGTTACGAGCAGTACTTC.